The 8 T cell receptor beta chains presented below share a single source sample, sequenced in a study of blood T cell repertoires in COVID-19. Sequenced by immunoSEQ multiplex PCR; TCRdb stores in-frame clones only, minus some. This repertoire shows some 120,000 clones, around 81% found once; its top ten account for more than 9%. Sequencing was done on a sample of peripheral blood. All receptors come from a human donor in a cohort sampled during active COVID-19.

CDR3 DNA sequence: TGTGCCAGCAGCTTCGCGGCAGGGGGCGTCGAGCAGTACTTC. This sequence encodes CASSFAAGGVEQYF. The rearrangement uses TRBV7-2 and TRBJ2-7, with 8 bases identical to TRBD1. Germline V gives CDR1 SGHTA, CDR2 FQGNSA. After removal of 3 bases from V and 6 bases from J, the junction contained 7 bases not matched to a gene. The CDR3 is made up of 14 amino acids.

The V and J genes are TRBV9 and TRBJ1-4; possibly TRBD1 for D (6 bases). Trimming removed 1 base from V and 0 bases from J, with 10 bases in between. The CDR3 spans 16 residues. CDR1 and CDR2 (germline): SGDLS, YYNGEE. This CDR3 reads CASSVREGATNEKLFF. Written as DNA, the CDR3 is TGTGCCAGCAGCGTAAGGGAGGGGGCAACTAATGAAAAACTGTTTTTT.

The chain joins TRBV5-4 to TRBJ1-2, with a possible D match to TRBD1 (6 bases). This CDR3 is 14 amino acids long. With 4 bases removed from V and 4 bases from J, the gap between germline ends came to 14 bases. Germline values: CDR1 SGHNT, CDR2 YYREEE (reference sequence). The CDR3 DNA reads TGTGCCAGCAGCGTTCAGGGGTTGGGCTATGGCTACACCTTC. Amino acid sequence: CASSVQGLGYGYTF.

DNA for the CDR3: TGTGCCACACGACTAGCGGGAGGGGATGGAGATGAGCAGTTCTTC. Protein sequence: CATRLAGGDGDEQFF. The chain combines TRBV3-1 (or the pseudogene TRBV3-2) with TRBJ2-1; 14 positions match TRBD2. V lost 10 bases, J lost 8 bases, and 10 bases stayed unmatched. The CDR3 extends over 15 amino acids. The germline V gene encodes CDR1 LGHDT and CDR2 YNNKEL (reference sequence).

This clone was detected only once. The CDR3 region is CSVDWTGGHEQYF. The CDR3 nucleotides read TGCAGCGTTGACTGGACAGGGGGCCACGAGCAGTACTTC. The rearrangement links TRBV29-1 to TRBJ2-7, with 11 bases lining up with TRBD1. Per the germline V gene, CDR1 is SQVTM and CDR2 is ANQGSEA. CDR3 size: 13 residues. V shed 3 bases and J 5 bases; nucleotides not matched to a gene: 3.

The chain uses TRBV7-2 and TRBJ1-3, with D possibly TRBD1 on 6 matching bases. The V end was cut by 7 bases, the J end by 0 bases, with 19 bases between. The germline V gene has CDR1 SGHTA and CDR2 FQGNSA. The CDR3 has 17 amino acids. CDR3 DNA: TGTGCCAGCATCAAACGGGGGGCCACCACCTCTGGAAACACCATATATTTT. Encoded protein: CASIKRGATTSGNTIYF. Full variable domain (rest looked up from reference TRBV7-2 and TRBJ1-3): GAGVSQSPSNKVTEKGKDVELRCDPISGHTALYWYRQSLGQGLEFLIYFQGNSAPDKSGLPSDRFSAERTGGSVSTLTIQRTQQEDSAVYLCASIKRGATTSGNTIYFGEGSWLTVV.

The chain uses TRBV7-3 and TRBJ1-4; D unclear. The CDR3 length is 15 residues. Germline loops: CDR1 SGHTA, CDR2 FQGTGA. Trimming shortened V by 5 bases and J by 3 bases, and 13 bases separated the two germline ends. The CDR3 is CASSRQPGSNEKLFF. The CDR3 coding sequence is TGTGCCAGCAGCCGACAACCAGGTTCTAATGAAAAACTGTTTTTT.

The chain has TRBV2 and TRBJ2-3, with 10 nucleotides matching TRBD2. CDR3 length: 12 residues. The V gene's germline CDR1 is SNHLY and CDR2 FYNNEI. V dropped 5 bases and J dropped 14; count of bases not matched to a gene: 7. CDR3 protein: CASSRAGGTPYF. CDR3 nucleotide sequence: TGTGCCAGCAGTAGAGCGGGAGGGACCCCGTATTTT.